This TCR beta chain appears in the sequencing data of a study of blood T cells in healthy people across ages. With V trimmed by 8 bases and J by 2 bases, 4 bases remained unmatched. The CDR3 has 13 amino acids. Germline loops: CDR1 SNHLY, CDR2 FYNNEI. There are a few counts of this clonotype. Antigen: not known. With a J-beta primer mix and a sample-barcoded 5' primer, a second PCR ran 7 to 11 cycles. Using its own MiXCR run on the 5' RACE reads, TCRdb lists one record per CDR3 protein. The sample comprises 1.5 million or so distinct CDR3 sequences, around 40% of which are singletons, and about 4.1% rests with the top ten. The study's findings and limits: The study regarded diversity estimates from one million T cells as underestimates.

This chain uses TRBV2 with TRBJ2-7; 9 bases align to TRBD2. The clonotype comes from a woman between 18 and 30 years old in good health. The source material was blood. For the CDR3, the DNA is TGTGCCAGCTGTAGCGGGGGAGCCTACGAGCAGTACTTC. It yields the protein CASCSGGAYEQYF.